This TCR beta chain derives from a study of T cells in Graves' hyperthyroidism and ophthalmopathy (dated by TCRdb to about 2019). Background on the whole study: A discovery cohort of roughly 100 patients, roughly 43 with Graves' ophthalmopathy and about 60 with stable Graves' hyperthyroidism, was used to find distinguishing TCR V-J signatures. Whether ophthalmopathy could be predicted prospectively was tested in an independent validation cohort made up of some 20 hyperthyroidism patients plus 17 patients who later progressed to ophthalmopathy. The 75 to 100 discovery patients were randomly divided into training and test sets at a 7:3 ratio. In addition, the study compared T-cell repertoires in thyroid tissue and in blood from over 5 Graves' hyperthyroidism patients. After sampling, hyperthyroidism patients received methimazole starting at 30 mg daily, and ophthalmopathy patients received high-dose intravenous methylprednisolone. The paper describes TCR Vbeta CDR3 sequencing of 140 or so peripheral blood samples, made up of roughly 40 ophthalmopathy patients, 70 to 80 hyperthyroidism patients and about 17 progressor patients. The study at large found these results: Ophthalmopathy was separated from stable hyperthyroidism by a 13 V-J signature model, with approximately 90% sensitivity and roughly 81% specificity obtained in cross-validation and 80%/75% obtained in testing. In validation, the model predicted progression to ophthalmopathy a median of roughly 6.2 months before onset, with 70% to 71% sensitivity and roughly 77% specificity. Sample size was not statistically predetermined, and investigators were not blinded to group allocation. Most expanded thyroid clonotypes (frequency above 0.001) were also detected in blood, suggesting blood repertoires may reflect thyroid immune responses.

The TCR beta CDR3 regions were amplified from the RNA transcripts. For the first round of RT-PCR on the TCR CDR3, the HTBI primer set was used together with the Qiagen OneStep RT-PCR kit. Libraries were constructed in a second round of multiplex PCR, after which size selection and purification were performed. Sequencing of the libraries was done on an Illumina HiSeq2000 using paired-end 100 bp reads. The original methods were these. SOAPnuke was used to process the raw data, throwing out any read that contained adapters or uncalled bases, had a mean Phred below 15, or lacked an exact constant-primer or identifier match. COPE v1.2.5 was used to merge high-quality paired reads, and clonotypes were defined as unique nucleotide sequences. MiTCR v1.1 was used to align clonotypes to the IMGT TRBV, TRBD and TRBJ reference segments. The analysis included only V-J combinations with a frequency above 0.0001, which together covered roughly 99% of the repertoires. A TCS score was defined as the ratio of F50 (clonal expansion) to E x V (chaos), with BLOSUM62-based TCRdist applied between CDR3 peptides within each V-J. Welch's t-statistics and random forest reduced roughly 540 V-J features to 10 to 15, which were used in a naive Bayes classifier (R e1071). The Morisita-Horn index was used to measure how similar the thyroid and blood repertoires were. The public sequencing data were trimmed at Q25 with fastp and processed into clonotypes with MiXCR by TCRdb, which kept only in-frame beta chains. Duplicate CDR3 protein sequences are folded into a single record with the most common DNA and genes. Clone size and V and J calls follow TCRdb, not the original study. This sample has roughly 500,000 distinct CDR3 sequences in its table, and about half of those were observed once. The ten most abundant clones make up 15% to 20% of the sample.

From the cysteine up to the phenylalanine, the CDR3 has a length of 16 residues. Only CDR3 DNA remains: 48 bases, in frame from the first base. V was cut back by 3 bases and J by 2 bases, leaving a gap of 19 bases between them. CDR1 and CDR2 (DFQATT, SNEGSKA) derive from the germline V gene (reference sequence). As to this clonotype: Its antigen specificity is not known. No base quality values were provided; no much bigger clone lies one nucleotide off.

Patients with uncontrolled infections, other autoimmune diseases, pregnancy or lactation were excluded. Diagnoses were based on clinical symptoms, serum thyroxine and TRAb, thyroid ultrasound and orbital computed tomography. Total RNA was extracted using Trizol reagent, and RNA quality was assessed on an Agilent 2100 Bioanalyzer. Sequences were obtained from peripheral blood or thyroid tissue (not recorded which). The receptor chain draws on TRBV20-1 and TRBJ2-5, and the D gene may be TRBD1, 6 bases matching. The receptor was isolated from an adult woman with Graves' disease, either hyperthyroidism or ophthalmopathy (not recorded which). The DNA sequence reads TGCAGTGCTAGCCTCCGACAGGCAAAAGGACAAGAGACCCAGTACTTC. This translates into CSASLRQAKGQETQYF.